The subject of this entry is one T cell receptor (beta chain). Its antigen is unknown. The sample originates from a study of cytomegalovirus exposure and HLA in healthy donors. Researchers ran the PCR with 60 Vbeta and 13 Jbeta primers. Method: immunoSEQ multiplex PCR; TCRdb's copy keeps in-frame clones and lacks some. Its listing shows under 250,000 clones. Overall study results and limits: Researchers reported in a later analysis that a missense DCLRE1C variant was tied to TCR beta V- and J-gene trimming.

Per the germline V gene, CDR1 is SGHRS and CDR2 is YFSETQ. The CDR3 has 16 amino acids. V lost 0 bases to trimming and J lost 0 bases, with 11 bases between them. The origin of this receptor is a girl aged 2 to 10 in good health and CMV-seropositive. This chain uses TRBV5-1 with TRBJ2-3, with D possibly TRBD2 on 5 matching bases. The specimen sequenced was PBMCs. CDR3 in DNA: TGCGCCAGCAGCTTGGGGTCCGGGGTAAGCACAGATACGCAGTATTTT. Translating gives CASSLGSGVSTDTQYF.